These 21 T cell receptor beta chains came from one sample sequenced in a study of graft-versus-host responses after intestinal transplantation. Their recognized antigens are unknown. Profiled with immunoSEQ multiplex PCR; TCRdb holds only in-frame clones, not every one. The repertoire holds 40,000 to 55,000 clones, with 90% to 95% as singletons. The sample was unstimulated CD8+ T cells sorted from spleen or lymph node cells, taken before transplant. The receptors originated from a human donor who was the organ donor for an intestinal transplant.

The V gene is TRBV2, the J gene TRBJ2-3; either TRBD1 or TRBD2 may supply D (5 bases each). CDR3 size: 16 residues. The germline V and J ends were trimmed by 6 bases and 1 base, with 17 bases remaining between them. Germline lookup yields CDR1 SNHLY and CDR2 FYNNEI. Here the CDR3 DNA reads TGTGCCAGCAGGAAACTGGGGGATTTCGGCACAGATACGCAGTATTTT. This sequence encodes CASRKLGDFGTDTQYF.

The chain employs TRBV5-6 and TRBJ1-2; D is possibly TRBD1 (6 bases). The CDR3 covers 16 residues. V lost 1 base, J lost 4 bases, and 17 bases lay in between. The V gene's germline CDR1 is SGHDT and CDR2 YYEEEE. The CDR3, as DNA: TGTGCCAGCAGCTTGTCACTCGGGGGCTTCGGCTATGGCTACACCTTC. This gives the protein CASSLSLGGFGYGYTF.

Comment on this clone: At one of its ends the junction is not consistent with the germline gene, which may arise from a read error. The chain links TRBV7-2 to TRBJ1-1; 7 bases fit TRBD1. CDR3 length: 14 amino acids. The germline V gene has CDR1 SGHTA and CDR2 FQGNSA. CDR3 residues: CAKTTGTDNTGAFF. The DNA for the CDR3 is TGTGCCAAGACAACCGGGACAGATAACACTGGAGCTTTCTTT.

The chain joins TRBV4-1 to TRBJ2-7; 8 bases align to TRBD2. V was clipped by 3 bases and J by 4 bases; unmatched bases: 14. Germline V gene sequence: CDR1 MGHRA, CDR2 YSYEKL. CDR3 size: 17 residues. The CDR3 loop reads CASSHKTLAGGTYEQYF. The DNA of the CDR3 is TGCGCCAGCAGCCATAAAACCCTGGCGGGGGGCACATACGAGCAGTACTTC.

The chain employs TRBV2 and TRBJ1-5; 7 bases agree with TRBD1. This CDR3 has 17 residues. Germline values: CDR1 SNHLY, CDR2 FYNNEI. J was trimmed by 0 bases and V by 4 bases; bases with no gene match: 9. Here the CDR3 reads CASSGFRDSVSNQPQHF. CDR3 DNA: TGTGCCAGCAGTGGTTTCCGGGACAGCGTTAGCAATCAGCCCCAGCATTTT.

The V and J genes are TRBV5-8 and TRBJ1-4; no reliable D call. The V end was cut by 1 base, the J end by 7 bases, with 8 bases between. Germline V gene lookup returns CDR1 SGHTS and CDR2 YDEGEE. The CDR3 runs 13 residues. The CDR3 bases are TGTGCCAGCAGCTTGAGTAACGGTGAAAAACTGTTTTTT. The encoded protein is CASSLSNGEKLFF.

The chain joins TRBV5-1 to TRBJ2-3; the D is unclear. The CDR3 contains 16 residues. Germline assignment: CDR1 SGHRS and CDR2 YFSETQ. Trimming pared 0 bases from V and 2 bases from J, leaving 13 bases between. In DNA form, the CDR3 reads TGCGCCAGCAGCTTGGTAGGGTTCCTGATCACAGATACGCAGTATTTT. As protein: CASSLVGFLITDTQYF.

The chain links TRBV30 to TRBJ1-1; weak D call: TRBD1 (6 bases). V lost 0 bases, J lost 3 bases, and 11 bases lay in between. In germline, CDR1 is GTSNPN, CDR2 SVGIG (reference sequence). This CDR3 is built from 14 residues. CDR3 DNA: TGTGCCTGGAGTGTAAAGGGGGAGGACACTGAAGCTTTCTTT. This codes for CAWSVKGEDTEAFF.

The chain links TRBV4-2 to TRBJ1-2; D gene ambiguous. V was pared by 0 bases and J by 2 bases, with 4 bases between. This CDR3 is 13 amino acids long. Germline V gene sequence: CDR1 LGHNA, CDR2 YNFKEQ. The CDR3, as DNA: TGTGCCAGCAGCCAAGAAGGGAACTATGGCTACACCTTC. Its translation is CASSQEGNYGYTF.

The genes are TRBV19 and TRBJ2-7, with 14 bases that match TRBD2. CDR1 is LNHDA, CDR2 SQIVND, per germline (reference sequence). CDR3 length: 15 amino acids. V lost 4 bases and J lost 7; bases outside the gene matches: 6. The CDR3, as DNA: TGTGCCAGTAGTACCGGACTAGCGGGGGGTCGAGAGCAGTACTTC. The encoded protein is CASSTGLAGGREQYF. The entire variable domain, with the rest obtained from reference TRBV19 and TRBJ2-7, is as follows: DGGITQSPKYLFRKEGQNVTLSCEQNLNHDAMYWYRQDPGQGLRLIYYSQIVNDFQKGDIAEGYSVSREKKESFPLTVTSAQKNPTAFYLCASSTGLAGGREQYFGPGTRLTVT.

This chain joins TRBV9 and TRBJ2-2; D is uncertain. V was clipped by 0 bases and J by 1 base, with 4 bases between them. CDR1 is SGDLS and CDR2 is YYNGEE in the germline V gene. The CDR3 is made up of 14 amino acids. For the CDR3, the DNA is TGTGCCAGCAGCGTAGAGGGGAACACCGGGGAGCTGTTTTTT. Its protein is CASSVEGNTGELFF.

This clone was found once. The chain employs TRBV27 and TRBJ1-6, with 7 bases fitting TRBD1. CDR3 length: 14 residues. Germline trimming cut 3 bases from V and 7 bases from J; bases unmatched to any gene: 3. Per germline, CDR1 MNHEY and CDR2 SMNVEV (reference sequence). The DNA for the CDR3 is TGTGCCAGCAGTTTGGCAGGGGGAAATTCACCCCTCCACTTT. This sequence encodes CASSLAGGNSPLHF.

The genes are TRBV7-8 and TRBJ2-7; D is uncertain. Trimming shortened V by 0 bases and J by 3 bases, and 9 bases separated the two germline ends. The CDR3 consists of 14 residues. Per germline, CDR1 SGHVS and CDR2 FQNEAQ. CDR3 nucleotide sequence: TGTGCCAGCAGCTTAGCGGGCAGGAGCTACGAGCAGTACTTC. Residues: CASSLAGRSYEQYF. Filled out from reference TRBV7-8 and TRBJ2-7, the complete variable domain reads GAGVSQSPRYKVAKRGQDVALRCDPISGHVSLFWYQQALGQGPEFLTYFQNEAQLDKSGLPSDRFFAERPEGSVSTLKIQRTQQEDSAVYLCASSLAGRSYEQYFGPGTRLTVT.

The chain has TRBV5-1 and TRBJ1-2; TRBD1 aligns across 9 bases. With V trimmed by 4 bases and J by 6 bases, 4 bases remained unmatched. Looked up from germline, CDR1 is SGHRS and CDR2 is YFSETQ. This CDR3 is 13 amino acids long. The CDR3 nucleotides are TGCGCCAGCAGCCCGGACAGGGGTGATGGCTACACCTTC. Translated: CASSPDRGDGYTF.

This clone came up once. The identical CDR3 is also encoded by other nucleotide sequences in the sample. This chain joins TRBV30 and TRBJ1-1; weak D call: TRBD1 (6 bases). The CDR3 covers 14 residues. Germline-derived CDR1 and CDR2 are GTSNPN and SVGIG (reference sequence). V gave up 6 bases and J gave up 1 base, with 15 bases separating them. This CDR3 reads CACTRGGGNTEAFF. CDR3 DNA: TGTGCCTGTACCCGAGGGGGGGGGAACACTGAAGCTTTCTTT.

The V and J genes are TRBV4-3 and TRBJ2-5; possible D gene TRBD2, 6 bases. The ends were cut back, 0 bases at V and 5 bases at J, with 10 bases in the middle. CDR3 length equals 14 residues. The germline V gene encodes CDR1 LGHNA and CDR2 YSLEER. The CDR3 sequence is CASSQDGGTETQYF. The CDR3 nucleotides read TGCGCCAGCAGCCAAGATGGGGGGACGGAGACCCAGTACTTC.

This chain links TRBV6-1 with TRBJ1-5; D unclear. Trimming took 0 bases from V and 6 from J, leaving 6 bases between them. The CDR3 covers 13 residues. Germline V gives CDR1 MNHNS, CDR2 SASEGT. CDR3 DNA: TGTGCCAGCAGTGAAGCGCTGGTTCAGCCCCAGCATTTT. Translating it yields CASSEALVQPQHF.

V and J are TRBV27 and TRBJ1-1; D is uncertain. This CDR3 spans 14 amino acids. The V and J ends lost 2 bases and 0 bases respectively, with 7 bases between them. The germline CDR1 and CDR2 sequences are MNHEY and SMNVEV (reference sequence). The DNA of the CDR3 is TGTGCCAGCAGTTTACAACGGCTGAACACTGAAGCTTTCTTT. Encoded protein: CASSLQRLNTEAFF.

The chain uses TRBV9 and TRBJ2-2; D is possibly TRBD2 (5 bases). The CDR3 totals 17 residues. In germline, CDR1 is SGDLS, CDR2 YYNGEE. V gave up 2 bases and J gave up 1 base, with 15 bases separating them. CDR3 sequence reads: CASSVRSFEGNTGELFF. The CDR3 nucleotides are TGTGCCAGCAGCGTCCGATCCTTTGAGGGGAACACCGGGGAGCTGTTTTTT. Complete variable domain (other parts from reference TRBV9 and TRBJ2-2): DSGVTQTPKHLITATGQRVTLRCSPRSGDLSVYWYQQSLDQGLQFLIQYYNGEERAKGNILERFSAQQFPDLHSELNLSSLELGDSALYFCASSVRSFEGNTGELFFGEGSRLTVL.

The chain links TRBV7-6 to TRBJ2-3; possible D gene TRBD2, 6 bases. Germline values: CDR1 SGHVS, CDR2 FNYEAQ. V was trimmed by 4 bases and J by 3 bases, leaving 11 bases between them. The CDR3 sequence is 14 residues long. The DNA of the CDR3 is TGTGCCAGCAGCTCCAATAGCGGAACAGATACGCAGTATTTT. Protein product: CASSSNSGTDTQYF.

The chain has TRBV28 and TRBJ2-3; 8 nucleotides agree with TRBD2. The CDR3 is 18 amino acids. J gave up 2 bases and V 5 bases, and 15 bases lay outside the gene matches. The V gene's germline CDR1 is MDHEN and CDR2 SYDVKM. DNA for the CDR3: TGTGCCAGCAGTGATCTCGCGGGGGGACCAATATACACAGATACGCAGTATTTT. It codes for CASSDLAGGPIYTDTQYF.